These 20 T cell receptor beta chains were all obtained from the same sample, sequenced in a study of control samples from healthy donors and cancer patients. Profiling relied on immunoSEQ multiplex PCR, and the TCRdb table lists in-frame clones only, not all of them. The table records 82,000 or so clones, approximately 94% of them present only once. The sequencing input was blood. Receptors originate from a young woman in good health.

This clone was observed a single time. V gene TRBV11-1 combines with J gene TRBJ2-7, with TRBD1 matching 7 bases. Per germline, CDR1 SGHAT and CDR2 FQDESV (reference sequence). The ends lost 5 bases at V and 7 bases at J; junction bases unmatched: 8. The CDR3 has 13 amino acids. The CDR3, as DNA: TGTGCCAGCAGCATCACAGGGGCGTGGGAGCAGTACTTC. It specifies CASSITGAWEQYF.

V usage is TRBV7-8 and J usage is TRBJ1-2, with D tentatively TRBD1 (6 bases). Germline CDR1 and CDR2: SGHVS and FQNEAQ. The length of the CDR3 is 14 residues. V lost 5 bases and J 0 bases, leaving 10 bases between the germline ends. The CDR3 DNA reads as TGTGCCAGCAGCCGGACAGAAGCTAACTATGGCTACACCTTC. Translated: CASSRTEANYGYTF.

The V gene is TRBV5-6, the J gene TRBJ2-5, with D maybe TRBD1 (6 bases). In germline, CDR1 is SGHDT, CDR2 YYEEEE. V shed 2 bases and J shed 5 bases, with 16 bases lying between them. CDR3 length: 15 amino acids. The CDR3 nucleotides read TGTGCCAGCAGCTTAGTCCGGGACAATCCCGAGACCCAGTACTTC. Its protein product is CASSLVRDNPETQYF.

This rearrangement joins TRBV20-1 to TRBJ2-5, with 11 bases identical to TRBD2. This CDR3 is 11 amino acids long. With 2 bases clipped from V and 12 bases from J, the junction kept 2 bases outside the gene matches. Germline CDR1 is DFQATT and CDR2 is SNEGSKA (reference sequence). In DNA form, the CDR3 reads TGCAGTGCTAGATCGACTAGCGGGAAGTACTTC. Encoded protein: CSARSTSGKYF.

This clone was seen only once. The chain couples TRBV6-5 to TRBJ1-5; TRBD1 is a possible D gene (5 bases). The germline V gene has CDR1 MNHEY and CDR2 SVGAGI. V lost 4 bases to trimming and J lost 0 bases, with 10 bases between them. The CDR3 totals 15 residues. CDR3 in DNA: TGTGCCAGCAGTTCTCGGGGGGTTAGCAATCAGCCCCAGCATTTT. Residues: CASSSRGVSNQPQHF.

The genes are TRBV2 and TRBJ2-1, with a tentative D call TRBD1 (5 bases). The CDR3 spans 15 residues. CDR1 SNHLY and CDR2 FYNNEI come from the germline V gene. Trimming shortened V by 7 bases and J by 10 bases, and 23 bases separated the two germline ends. The CDR3 DNA reads TGTGCCAGCACTGAGAGGTACAGGATACAAGGCGAGCAGTTCTTC. Translated, it gives CASTERYRIQGEQFF.

Of note for this clone: A junction boundary mismatches the germline segment, possibly from a read error. V usage is TRBV7-6 and J usage is TRBJ2-7; 10 bases fit TRBD2. CDR1 is SGHVS and CDR2 is FNYEAQ in the germline V gene. CDR3 size: 15 residues. The CDR3 sequence is CTSSPGTSVAYEQYF. In nucleotides, the CDR3 is TGTACCAGCAGCCCCGGGACTAGCGTTGCCTACGAGCAGTACTTC.

The rearrangement links TRBV9 to TRBJ1-6; TRBD1 aligns across 8 bases. This CDR3 has 14 residues. Unmatched junction bases numbered 2, after V lost 0 bases and J lost 9 bases. CDR1 SGDLS and CDR2 YYNGEE come from the germline V gene. CDR3 protein: CASSVAGGGSPLHF. In DNA, the CDR3 is TGTGCCAGCAGCGTAGCAGGGGGCGGTTCACCCCTCCACTTT.

The sample holds one count of this clone. The chain links TRBV27 to TRBJ1-2, with a tentative D call TRBD1 (6 bases). This CDR3 contains 15 residues. Trimming shortened V by 5 bases and J by 6 bases, and 19 bases separated the two germline ends. Per the germline V gene, CDR1 is MNHEY and CDR2 is SMNVEV (reference sequence). The CDR3 coding sequence is TGTGCCAGCAGTCCCATACAGGGAACAAAGAATGGCTACACCTTC. It translates to CASSPIQGTKNGYTF.

This clone showed up just once. This chain connects TRBV27 to TRBJ2-5; TRBD1 matches 7 bases. CDR1 is MNHEY and CDR2 is SMNVEV in the germline V gene (reference sequence). CDR3 size: 14 residues. V lost 5 bases and J lost 7; bases outside the gene matches: 10. CDR3 protein: CASSKNRGLWTQYF. In nucleotides, the CDR3 is TGTGCCAGCAGTAAAAACAGGGGCCTCTGGACCCAGTACTTC.

Concerning this clone: The junction differs from germline at one of its ends, possibly a read error. The chain uses TRBV15 and TRBJ2-7; 8 bases are shared with TRBD1. This CDR3 region has 17 residues. Germline assignment: CDR1 LNHNV and CDR2 YYDKDF (reference sequence). The CDR3 region is CATSREWRQGAAYEQYF. The DNA of the CDR3 is TGTGCCACCAGCCGAGAATGGAGGCAGGGGGCTGCCTACGAGCAGTACTTC.

The chain carries TRBV27 and TRBJ2-1, with TRBD2 identical over 13 bases. CDR3 length equals 15 residues. Germline V gene lookup returns CDR1 MNHEY and CDR2 SMNVEV (reference sequence). Trimming at V came to 8 bases and at J to 9 bases, leaving 10 bases not matched to a gene. CDR3 protein: CASRMGTSGAFEQFF. In nucleotides, the CDR3 is TGTGCCAGCCGGATGGGGACTAGCGGGGCCTTTGAGCAGTTCTTC.

The chain combines TRBV2 with TRBJ1-2; 8 bases match TRBD1. V trimming: 10 bases; J trimming: 4 bases; junction bases outside the gene matches: 11. The CDR3 spans 14 residues. Germline assignment: CDR1 SNHLY and CDR2 FYNNEI. For the CDR3, the DNA is TGTGCCACCTCCCGCGCTGGGACAGGCTATGGCTACACCTTC. Its protein is CATSRAGTGYGYTF. The full variable domain, with the rest looked up from reference TRBV2 and TRBJ1-2, is EPEVTQTPSHQVTQMGQEVILRCVPISNHLYFYWYRQILGQKVEFLVSFYNNEISEKSEIFDDQFSVERPDGSNFTLKIRSTKLEDSAMYFCATSRAGTGYGYTFGSGTRLTVV.

The chain combines TRBV2 with TRBJ1-6; 7 bases align to TRBD1. CDR1 and CDR2 from the germline V gene are SNHLY and FYNNEI. Germline trimming cut 6 bases from V and 6 bases from J; bases unmatched to any gene: 5. This CDR3 comprises 14 residues. The DNA for the CDR3 is TGTGCCAGCAGCCTGACAGGGAGTAATTCACCCCTCCACTTT. Residues: CASSLTGSNSPLHF.

The chain employs TRBV29-1 and TRBJ1-2, with TRBD1 as a possible D gene (5 bases). Per germline, CDR1 SQVTM and CDR2 ANQGSEA. The CDR3 sequence is 14 residues long. Between the trimmed V and J ends, which lost 3 bases and 2 bases, there was a span of 13 bases. DNA for the CDR3: TGCAGCGTTGAGATTACCGGGACGAACTATGGCTACACCTTC. Amino acid sequence: CSVEITGTNYGYTF.

J is TRBJ1-1 and V is TRBV7-9; 10 bases are shared with TRBD1. Unmatched junction bases numbered 9, after V lost 1 base and J lost 4 bases. The CDR3 length is 17 residues. Germline assignment: CDR1 SEHNR and CDR2 FQNEAQ (reference sequence). The CDR3 region is CASSLGGTGVSSTEAFF. The CDR3 DNA follows: TGTGCCAGCAGCTTAGGAGGGACAGGGGTGAGTAGCACTGAAGCTTTCTTT. The full variable domain, its missing parts supplied by reference TRBV7-9 and TRBJ1-1, is DTGVSQNPRHKITKRGQNVTFRCDPISEHNRLYWYRQTLGQGPEFLTYFQNEAQLEKSRLLSDRFSAERPKGSFSTLEIQRTEQGDSAMYLCASSLGGTGVSSTEAFFGQGTRLTVV.

The chain links TRBV20-1 to TRBJ1-3; D not certain. The CDR3 runs 15 residues. CDR1 is DFQATT, CDR2 SNEGSKA, per germline (reference sequence). The V gene lost 3 bases and the J gene lost 0 bases, with 12 bases spanning the gap. CDR3 bases: TGCAGTGCTAGTTTCGGCACCCCCTCTGGAAACACCATATATTTT. Translation: CSASFGTPSGNTIYF.

The chain has TRBV7-3 and TRBJ2-3; either TRBD1 or TRBD2 may fit D (5 bases each). The CDR3 spans 16 residues. V was cut by 5 bases and J by 6 bases, with 21 bases left in between. CDR1 is SGHTA, CDR2 FQGTGA, per germline. CDR3 residues: CASSLSGTPAADTQYF. In DNA, the CDR3 is TGTGCCAGCAGCCTATCCGGGACCCCAGCCGCGGATACGCAGTATTTT.

This chain joins TRBV28 and TRBJ1-4, with 11 bases that match TRBD1. The CDR3 runs to 16 residues. The junction had 11 bases not matched to a gene; V was cut back by 4 bases and J by 10 bases. The germline V gene encodes CDR1 MDHEN and CDR2 SYDVKM. This CDR3 reads CASSSGQGASWGKLFF. DNA for the CDR3: TGTGCCAGCAGTTCAGGACAGGGGGCCAGTTGGGGAAAACTGTTTTTT.

This chain uses TRBV19 with TRBJ1-1; D may be TRBD1 (5 bases). This CDR3 has 16 residues. Per the germline V gene, CDR1 is LNHDA and CDR2 is SQIVND (reference sequence). Trimming cost V 7 bases and J 6 bases, with 24 bases left between them. CDR3 protein: CASTLSLVRGRAEAFF. The CDR3 DNA is TGTGCCAGTACGCTGTCCTTAGTTAGGGGAAGGGCTGAAGCTTTCTTT.